These T cell receptor beta chains were read from a single sample in a study of blood T cells in healthy people across ages. TCRdb itself ran the 5' RACE reads through MiXCR, one entry per CDR3 protein. The sample carries over a million distinct CDR3 sequences, roughly 45% recorded once. Material: blood. Receptors were obtained from a woman aged 55-69 years in good health. The CDR3 runs from the conserved cysteine through the conserved F or W. The D gene is left open where the match is weak. Size is omitted from some rows. Given values are once, few, many or a class for expanded clones.

j_gene	abundance	d_gene	v_gene	CDR3nt	CDR3aa
TRBJ1-5	few	.	TRBV7-8	TGTGCCAGCAGCCCGGGACGTGGTCCCCGGCCCCAGCATTTT	CASSPGRGPRPQHF
TRBJ2-5	.	.	TRBV2	TGTGCCAGCAGTGAATCTGCTAGCTCCAATGAGCAGTACTTC	CASSESASSNEQYF
TRBJ2-5	few	TRBD1	TRBV7-9	TGTGCCAGCAGCCGAGACAGGGGGCCAGAGACCCAGTACTTC	CASSRDRGPETQYF
TRBJ2-1	few	.	TRBV25-1	TGTGCCAGCAGTGAATTGTTACGGATAAATGAGCAGTTCTTC	CASSELLRINEQFF
TRBJ2-1	.	TRBD2	TRBV9	TGTGCCAGCAGCTTCACTAGCGTGAGCTCCTACAATGAGCAGTTCTTC	CASSFTSVSSYNEQFF
TRBJ2-5	.	TRBD2	TRBV29-1	TGCAGCGTTGAATTCGGGAGGGGAGTCCAAGAGACCCAGTACTTC	CSVEFGRGVQETQYF
TRBJ2-5	few	TRBD2	TRBV9	TGTGCCAGCAGCACCGTAGCGGGAGACGGGGAGACCCAGTACTTC	CASSTVAGDGETQYF
TRBJ2-3	.	TRBD1	TRBV15	TGTGCCACCAGCAGAGAGCCGGGACAGCTCACAGATACGCAGTATTTT	CATSREPGQLTDTQYF
TRBJ2-7	.	.	TRBV4-1	TGCGCCAGCAGCCAAGCGGGGGACAACTCCTACGAGCAGTACTTC	CASSQAGDNSYEQYF
TRBJ2-7	.	.	TRBV7-9	TGTGCCAGCAGCTTAGCCGGGGTACGCTACGAGCAGTACTTC	CASSLAGVRYEQYF
TRBJ2-5	.	.	TRBV6-5	TGTGCCAGCAGTTACGGGACCGTTGAGACCCAGTACTTC	CASSYGTVETQYF
TRBJ2-3	many	.	TRBV6-6	TGTGCCAGCGGGACGACGTCCGAGGCGCAGTATTTT	CASGTTSEAQYF
TRBJ2-1	.	TRBD2	TRBV7-3	TGTGCCAGCAGCCTCACAGCGGGACTCTACAATGAGCAGTTCTTC	CASSLTAGLYNEQFF
TRBJ1-2	.	.	TRBV5-1	TGCGCCAGCAGGGACACCGTGGCCTGCACCTTC	CASRDTVACTF
TRBJ1-5	.	.	TRBV7-6	TGTGCCAGCAGCTTAGAGGGTGGGCCTCCCCAGCATTTT	CASSLEGGPPQHF
TRBJ1-5	once	.	TRBV20-1	TGCAGTGCTGGGACGGATGGGTGGCAGCCCCAGCATTTT	CSAGTDGWQPQHF
TRBJ2-5	.	TRBD1	TRBV6-6	TGTGCCAGCCAAAAAGGACAGGTTAAACAAGACACCCAGTACTTC	CASQKGQVKQDTQYF
TRBJ2-7	few	TRBD2	TRBV29-1	TGCAGCGTTGAAGATCGTGCTAGCGGAGTCTACGAGCAGTACTTC	CSVEDRASGVYEQYF
TRBJ1-5	.	.	TRBV12-3/TRBV12-4	TGTGCCAGCAGTTTAGCGGTGGACCAGCCCCAGCATTTT	CASSLAVDQPQHF
TRBJ2-4	few	.	TRBV9	TGTGCCAGCAGCGCAGGAACTTCCAAAAACATTCAGTACTTC	CASSAGTSKNIQYF
TRBJ2-1	.	TRBD2	TRBV3-1	TGTGCCAGCCGGGGACTAGCGGGAGCGCCACCGTTCTTC	CASRGLAGAPPFF
TRBJ1-4	.	.	TRBV16	TGTGCCAGCAGCCTCATGCGAATCGGGGGAGTTGGAGAAAAACTGTTTTTT	CASSLMRIGGVGEKLFF
TRBJ2-7	.	.	TRBV29-1	TGCAGCGTTGGAGGTCAGGGAAGGGACTACGAGCAGTACTTC	CSVGGQGRDYEQYF
TRBJ2-7	.	TRBD1	TRBV5-1	TGCGCCAGCAGCTTGGAGACAGGGGGGCCCTCCTACGAGCAGTACTTC	CASSLETGGPSYEQYF
TRBJ2-7	few	TRBD1	TRBV5-1	TGCGCCAGCAGCCAAGGACAGGTCGCCTACGAGCAGTACTTC	CASSQGQVAYEQYF
TRBJ1-5	.	.	TRBV5-1	TGCGCCAGCAGCTTGGAGCCGGCTGGCAATCAGCCCCAGCATTTT	CASSLEPAGNQPQHF
TRBJ2-5	many	.	TRBV7-9	TGTGCCAGCAGGGGTATGGAGACCCAGTACTTC	CASRGMETQYF
TRBJ2-7	.	TRBD2	TRBV20-1	TGCAGTGCTAGGGTCTTAGCGGGAGGACAAAATTACAATGAGCAGTACTTC	CSARVLAGGQNYNEQYF
TRBJ2-7	.	TRBD2	TRBV6-2/TRBV6-3	TGTGCCAGCAGAACTAGCGGATCCGAGCAGTACTTC	CASRTSGSEQYF
TRBJ2-1	.	.	TRBV29-1	TGCAGCCCCCGCCGAACAGAGGTTTACAATGAGCAGTTCTTC	CSPRRTEVYNEQFF
TRBJ2-1	.	.	TRBV3-1	TGTGCCAGCAGCCAAGATCTGGCGGGACTGATATACAATGAGCAGTTCTTC	CASSQDLAGLIYNEQFF
TRBJ2-7	.	.	TRBV10-3	TGTGCCATCAGTGCCAACAACCGGGGGCTCTACGAGCAGTACTTC	CAISANNRGLYEQYF
TRBJ2-3	few	.	TRBV4-1	TGCGCCAGCAGACCCAGGGGTGGGGGCTTCACAGATACGCAGTATTTT	CASRPRGGGFTDTQYF
TRBJ2-3	.	.	TRBV5-6	TGTGCCAGCAGCGAAGAGGGATCGGACCCTAGGGCAGATACGCAGTATTTT	CASSEEGSDPRADTQYF
TRBJ2-2	.	.	TRBV9	TGTGCCAGCAGCACCCACCCGGCGGACACCGGGGAGCTGTTTTTT	CASSTHPADTGELFF
TRBJ2-3	.	.	TRBV3-1	TGTGCCAGCAGCCAAGATCCGGCGAGAACAAGCACAGATACGCAGTATTTT	CASSQDPARTSTDTQYF
TRBJ2-4	few	TRBD1	TRBV7-9	TGTGCCAGCAGCTTGGACAGGTCGGACAGGGGGAAGCAGTACTTC	CASSLDRSDRGKQYF
TRBJ2-5	.	TRBD1	TRBV7-6	TGTGCCAGCAGCAAAGGGACAGGGAGCGGCCAAGAGACCCAGTACTTC	CASSKGTGSGQETQYF
TRBJ1-2	few	.	TRBV6-1	TGTGCCAGCAGTGAAGAGGTGACAGCCCTGGGTGGCTACACCTTC	CASSEEVTALGGYTF
TRBJ2-3	.	.	TRBV20-1	TGCAGTGTGAGAGGTTGGGGCAACACAGATACGCAGTATTTT	CSVRGWGNTDTQYF
TRBJ2-5	.	.	TRBV20-1	TGCAGTGCTAGAGATCTCCTGGAGGGAGTTGATGAGCAGTACTTC	CSARDLLEGVDEQYF
TRBJ2-6	.	.	TRBV20-1	TGCAGTGCTCCTACAGTGGATAGGGGGGCCAACGTCCTGACTTTC	CSAPTVDRGANVLTF
TRBJ2-4	.	.	TRBV20-1	TGCAGTGCTAGAGGGGGAGCGGGCCTCTCGGATGTGCAGTACTTC	CSARGGAGLSDVQYF
TRBJ2-7	.	.	TRBV12-3/TRBV12-4	TGTGCCAGCAGTTGGACTCAAACCTCCTACGAGCAGTACTTC	CASSWTQTSYEQYF
TRBJ2-5	.	TRBD2	TRBV28	TGTGCCAGCAGTTCATCGGGACTAGCGGGAGATGAGCAGTACTTC	CASSSSGLAGDEQYF
TRBJ1-1	few	.	TRBV6-4	TGTGCAACCTGTGGGCAGAAAGTGAACACTGAAGCTTTCTTT	CATCGQKVNTEAFF
TRBJ2-1	.	.	TRBV12-3/TRBV12-4	TGTGCCAGCAGTTCCGCAGGCGGGAATAATGAGCAGTTCTTC	CASSSAGGNNEQFF
TRBJ2-7	.	.	TRBV20-1	TGCAGTGCTAAGGGAAATTCCTACGAGCAGTACTTC	CSAKGNSYEQYF
TRBJ2-7	few	TRBD1	TRBV25-1	TGTGCCAGCAGTGGGCAGGGGGCCTCCTACGAGCAGTACTTC	CASSGQGASYEQYF
TRBJ1-5	.	TRBD1	TRBV3-1	TGTGCCAGCAGCCAAGATCTAGGGGGCGGTCAGCCCCAGCATTTT	CASSQDLGGGQPQHF
TRBJ2-7	once	.	TRBV28	TGTGCCAGCACTACAGGAGGGGATTACGAGCAGTACTTC	CASTTGGDYEQYF
TRBJ1-1	.	.	TRBV20-1	TGCAGTGCTCAAACACAATTCGGCGCTGAAGCTTTCTTT	CSAQTQFGAEAFF
TRBJ2-5	.	TRBD1	TRBV27	TGTGCCAGCAGTTTATACGCAGGGGGAAACAAAGAGACCCAGTACTTC	CASSLYAGGNKETQYF
TRBJ2-7	few	.	TRBV24-1	TGTGCCACCAGTGATTCCACCAGGGGCGATACCTACGAGCAGTACTTC	CATSDSTRGDTYEQYF
TRBJ1-4	.	TRBD1	TRBV7-9	TGTGCCAGCAGCTTCGGGACAGGCACTAATGAAAAACTGTTTTTT	CASSFGTGTNEKLFF
TRBJ2-5	.	.	TRBV12-3/TRBV12-4	TGTGCCAGCAGTTTCAGGTGGTCCACGTACTTC	CASSFRWSTYF